This is a list of T cell receptor beta chains from one sample in a study of lymphopenia after photon versus proton radiotherapy. Produced via immunoSEQ multiplex PCR; TCRdb's table is partial and in-frame only. The table records about 26,000 clones, more than 70% of them present only once. The sequencing here drew on peripheral blood, taken from a patient treated with photon-based radiotherapy. The receptors originated from a man aged 25-45 years with gastric cancer. Both conserved end residues are part of each CDR3. D genes are given only for firm matches. Size tells how often a clone was seen (once, few, many) or the class of an expanded clone, and some rows leave it out.

CASCPDSLNTGELFF	TGTGCCAGCTGCCCTGACAGTCTGAACACCGGGGAGCTGTTTTTT	TRBV9	TRBJ2-2	15	NA	NA
CASSQTNTGELFF	TGTGCCAGCAGCCAGACGAACACCGGGGAGCTGTTTTTT	TRBV28	TRBJ2-2	13	once	NA
CAGGGPTEELFF	TGTGCGGGAGGGGGCCCTACAGAGGAGCTGTTTTTT	TRBV30	TRBJ2-2	12	NA	NA
CAPNRGYGYTF	TGTGCACCAAACAGGGGCTATGGCTACACCTTC	TRBV28	TRBJ1-2	11	NA	TRBD1
CASSYSTNPNYGYTF	TGTGCCAGCAGTTACTCAACGAACCCTAACTATGGCTACACCTTC	TRBV6-5	TRBJ1-2	15	NA	NA
CASSQTSGGPYEQYF	TGTGCCAGCAGTCAAACTAGCGGGGGACCCTACGAGCAGTACTTC	TRBV6-5	TRBJ2-7	15	NA	TRBD2
CASSFSTGSGYTF	TGTGCCAGCAGCTTTAGTACAGGTAGTGGCTACACCTTC	TRBV7-9	TRBJ1-2	13	NA	NA
CASSLAGTGRGETQYF	TGTGCCAGCAGCTTGGCAGGGACAGGGAGAGGGGAGACCCAGTACTTC	TRBV5-8	TRBJ2-5	16	once	TRBD1
CASLGAGSYEQYF	TGTGCCAGCCTCGGGGCCGGGTCCTACGAGCAGTACTTC	TRBV6-1	TRBJ2-7	13	NA	NA
CASSFGGFDYGYTF	TGCGCCAGCAGCTTTGGGGGATTTGACTATGGCTACACCTTC	TRBV5-1	TRBJ1-2	14	once	NA
CASSDGGSTGELFF	TGTGCCAGCAGTGATGGTGGGAGCACCGGGGAGCTGTTTTTT	TRBV25-1	TRBJ2-2	14	NA	NA
CASSFDSSYEQYF	TGTGCCAGCAGTTTTGACAGTTCCTACGAGCAGTACTTC	TRBV7-3	TRBJ2-7	13	NA	NA
CASRYLNYGYTF	TGTGCCAGCCGATACCTTAACTATGGCTACACCTTC	TRBV6-5	TRBJ1-2	12	once	NA
CASSLTGGSDTEAFF	TGTGCCAGCAGCTTAACAGGGGGCTCGGACACTGAAGCTTTCTTT	TRBV7-3	TRBJ1-1	15	NA	TRBD1
CASSFGGPQHF	TGTGCCAGTTCTTTCGGGGGGCCCCAGCATTTT	TRBV19	TRBJ1-5	11	NA	NA
CASSSRGGLQETQYF	TGTGCCAGCAGCTCCCGGGGGGGGCTGCAAGAGACCCAGTACTTC	TRBV5-4	TRBJ2-5	15	NA	TRBD2
CASRIRDTEAFF	TGTGCCAGCAGAATTAGAGACACTGAAGCTTTCTTT	TRBV28	TRBJ1-1	12	NA	NA
CASSLLRAEAFF	TGTGCCAGCAGCTTGCTCAGGGCAGAAGCTTTCTTT	TRBV11-2	TRBJ1-1	12	few	NA
CASSVEGEGISYGYTF	TGTGCCAGCAGCGTAGAAGGGGAAGGGATAAGCTATGGCTACACCTTC	TRBV9	TRBJ1-2	16	NA	NA
CASSLAQGTSGYTF	TGCGCCAGCAGCTTGGCCCAGGGTACGAGTGGCTACACCTTC	TRBV5-1	TRBJ1-2	14	NA	NA
CASSWGTGGTYEQYF	TGCGCCAGCAGCTGGGGGACTGGGGGCACCTACGAGCAGTACTTC	TRBV5-1	TRBJ2-7	15	NA	NA
CASSLSLIAPSYEQYF	TGTGCCAGCAGCTTATCGTTGATAGCGCCCTCCTACGAGCAGTACTTC	TRBV11-2	TRBJ2-7	16	once	NA
CASSQGVLAEAYNEQFF	TGCGCCAGCAGCCAAGGGGTCCTAGCGGAAGCCTACAATGAGCAGTTCTTC	TRBV4-1	TRBJ2-1	17	NA	TRBD2
CASSEASAEETQYF	TGCGCCAGCAGTGAGGCTAGCGCCGAAGAGACCCAGTACTTC	TRBV10-1	TRBJ2-5	14	NA	NA
CASSPGLAGAGDTQYF	TGTGCCAGCAGCCCGGGACTAGCGGGGGCAGGAGATACGCAGTATTTT	TRBV7-7	TRBJ2-3	16	NA	TRBD2
CASSTIDLPPDTQYF	TGTGCCAGTAGTACCATAGACCTTCCCCCAGATACGCAGTATTTT	TRBV19	TRBJ2-3	15	NA	NA
CASSLIEGTEAFF	TGTGCCAGCAGCTTAATTGAAGGCACTGAAGCTTTCTTT	TRBV7-9	TRBJ1-1	13	NA	NA
CASSRDRERGQPQHF	TGTGCCAGCAGTAGGGACAGGGAACGGGGACAGCCCCAGCATTTT	TRBV6-6	TRBJ1-5	15	NA	TRBD1
CASRSGGDVDTEAFF	TGTGCCAGCAGATCAGGGGGCGATGTGGACACTGAAGCTTTCTTT	TRBV6-1	TRBJ1-1	15	NA	TRBD1
CASSLVVRDVNNSPLHF	TGTGCCAGCAGTCTAGTCGTCCGAGACGTTAATAATTCACCCCTCCACTTT	TRBV27	TRBJ1-6	17	once	NA
CASSLVRGGEAFF	TGTGCCAGCAGCTTAGTACGAGGAGGGGAAGCTTTCTTT	TRBV7-2	TRBJ1-1	13	NA	NA
CASMRGPAFNEQFF	TGTGCCAGTATGAGAGGACCGGCTTTCAATGAGCAGTTCTTC	TRBV19	TRBJ2-1	14	NA	NA
CASSSGADTQYF	TGTGCCAGCAGCTCCGGCGCAGATACGCAGTATTTT	TRBV11-3	TRBJ2-3	12	NA	NA
CASSLAGNTIYF	TGTGCCAGCAGCTTAGCTGGAAACACCATATATTTT	TRBV7-8	TRBJ1-3	12	NA	NA
CASSSDFAGAPQHF	TGTGCCAGCAGCTCGGACTTTGCAGGGGCGCCCCAGCATTTT	TRBV7-9	TRBJ1-5	14	NA	NA
CATSRTDYNSPLHF	TGTGCCACCAGCAGGACGGACTATAATTCACCCCTCCACTTT	TRBV15	TRBJ1-6	14	NA	NA
CASSGDSGNYGYTF	TGCGCCAGCAGTGGGGACAGCGGAAACTATGGCTACACCTTC	TRBV10-2	TRBJ1-2	14	NA	TRBD1
CASSREVAGGLGTKNIQYF	TGCGCCAGCAGCCGAGAAGTAGCGGGAGGCCTGGGGACCAAAAACATTCAGTACTTC	TRBV4-3	TRBJ2-4	19	NA	TRBD2
CASISPGLGNEQFF	TGTGCCAGCATCTCACCGGGACTAGGCAATGAGCAGTTCTTC	TRBV28	TRBJ2-1	14	NA	TRBD2
CASSSPRRLTDTQYF	TGTGCCAGCAGTTCCCCCCGGCGACTCACAGATACGCAGTATTTT	TRBV28	TRBJ2-3	15	NA	NA
CASSVGGQFGANVLTF	TGTGCCAGCAGCGTAGGGGGACAGTTTGGGGCCAACGTCCTGACTTTC	TRBV9	TRBJ2-6	16	NA	TRBD1
CASSQDPKQPQHF	TGCGCCAGCAGCCAAGACCCGAAGCAGCCCCAGCATTTT	TRBV4-1	TRBJ1-5	13	NA	NA
CASSSSGDEQYF	TGTGCCAGTAGTAGTTCCGGAGACGAGCAGTACTTC	TRBV19	TRBJ2-7	12	NA	NA
CASSLGQALYF	TGTGCCAGCAGCTTGGGACAGGCCTTATATTTT	TRBV11-2	TRBJ1-3	11	NA	TRBD1
CASNERTAQETQYF	TGTGCCAGCAACGAGAGGACAGCCCAAGAGACCCAGTACTTC	TRBV6-5	TRBJ2-5	14	NA	NA
CASSIGLSGTVGEKLFF	TGTGCCAGTAGTATTGGGCTCTCCGGGACAGTTGGAGAAAAACTGTTTTTT	TRBV19	TRBJ1-4	17	once	TRBD1
CASSGGQAYEQYF	TGTGCCAGCAGCGGGGGACAGGCCTACGAGCAGTACTTC	TRBV11-3	TRBJ2-7	13	NA	TRBD1
CASESGRLTEAFF	TGTGCCAGCGAATCCGGCCGATTGACTGAAGCTTTCTTT	TRBV7-9	TRBJ1-1	13	NA	NA
CASSRPGGDTQYF	TGCGCCAGCAGCCGTCCTGGGGGAGATACGCAGTATTTT	TRBV4-1	TRBJ2-3	13	NA	NA
CASRNSAGTQYF	TGTGCCAGCAGAAACAGCGCGGGGACCCAGTACTTC	TRBV2	TRBJ2-5	12	once	NA
CASSVGQGQAFF	TGTGCCAGCAGCGTCGGACAGGGACAAGCTTTCTTT	TRBV7-9	TRBJ1-1	12	NA	TRBD1
CASSFGTSGNYNEQFF	TGCGCCAGCAGTTTTGGGACTAGCGGGAACTACAATGAGCAGTTCTTC	TRBV5-1	TRBJ2-1	16	few	TRBD2
CASSRRTGTANTEAFF	TGTGCCAGCAGCCGCCGCACCGGGACAGCTAACACTGAAGCTTTCTTT	TRBV13	TRBJ1-1	16	NA	TRBD1
CASSYSLGSYNSPLHF	TGTGCCAGCAGTTACTCGTTAGGCTCCTATAATTCACCCCTCCACTTT	TRBV6-5	TRBJ1-6	16	once	NA
CASSFGTSVSYEQYF	TGTGCCAGCAGTTTCGGGACTAGCGTGTCCTACGAGCAGTACTTC	TRBV28	TRBJ2-7	15	NA	TRBD2
CASSLSEYSNQPQHF	TGTGCCAGCAGTTTATCAGAATATAGCAATCAGCCCCAGCATTTT	TRBV27	TRBJ1-5	15	NA	NA
CASSRRGTSGGGSSYNEQFF	TGTGCCAGTAGTCGGCGCGGGACTAGCGGGGGGGGAAGCTCCTACAATGAGCAGTTCTTC	TRBV19	TRBJ2-1	20	once	TRBD2
CASSFTGTGGNQPQHF	TGTGCCAGTAGTTTCACCGGGACAGGGGGCAATCAGCCCCAGCATTTT	TRBV19	TRBJ1-5	16	NA	TRBD1
CASSLVSGASSSYEQYF	TGCGCCAGCAGCTTGGTGTCGGGAGCCTCCAGCTCCTACGAGCAGTACTTC	TRBV5-1	TRBJ2-7	17	NA	NA